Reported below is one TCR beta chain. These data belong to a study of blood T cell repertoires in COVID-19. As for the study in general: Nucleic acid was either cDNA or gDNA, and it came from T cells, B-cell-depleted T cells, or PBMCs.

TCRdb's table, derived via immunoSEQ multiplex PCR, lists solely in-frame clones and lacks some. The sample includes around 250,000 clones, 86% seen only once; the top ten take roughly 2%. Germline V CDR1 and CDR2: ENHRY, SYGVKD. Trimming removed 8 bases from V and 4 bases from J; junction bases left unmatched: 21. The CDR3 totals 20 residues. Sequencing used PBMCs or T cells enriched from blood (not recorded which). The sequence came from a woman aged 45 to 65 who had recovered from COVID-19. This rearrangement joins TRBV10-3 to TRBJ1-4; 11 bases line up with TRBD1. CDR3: CAIPQPPRTGGGEVNEKLFF. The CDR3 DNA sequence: TGTGCCATCCCACAGCCCCCACGGACAGGGGGCGGCGAGGTTAATGAAAAACTGTTTTTT.